The 27 T cell receptor beta chains below were found in one sample sequenced in a study of neurological immune-mediated disorders (dated by TCRdb to the late 2010s). Preparation of the library involved 5' RACE. Sequenced on an Illumina HiSeq 2500. TCRdb reran the public reads through fastp at Q25 and MiXCR, keeping productive beta chains. Identical CDR3 proteins give one entry, which carries the most common genes and DNA. The sample yields 65,000 to 75,000 distinct CDR3 sequences; 4.5% to 5.5% were counted once. About 2% of the sample lies in the top ten. Source material: PBMCs. The receptors originated from a woman aged 70-85 years with multiple sclerosis.

The CDR3 bases are TGTGCCAGCAGCCCCCAAGGGGCGGGGAGTCCTGCAGATACGCAGTATTTT. This codes for CASSPQGAGSPADTQYF. V and J are TRBV7-2 and TRBJ2-3; possible D gene TRBD2, 6 bases. Germline V gene sequence: CDR1 SGHTA, CDR2 FQGNSA. V dropped 5 bases and J dropped 4 bases, with 22 bases sitting between them. The CDR3 is made up of 17 amino acids.

This clonotype has a count of ten or more. J is TRBJ2-7 and V is TRBV4-3; 8 bases align to TRBD2. Trimming at V came to 1 base and at J to 7 bases, leaving 15 bases not matched to a gene. CDR3 length: 17 residues. Germline CDR1 and CDR2: LGHNA and YSLEER. The CDR3 region is CASSQVSSGGRPGEQYF. In nucleotides, the CDR3 is TGCGCCAGCAGCCAAGTTTCGTCTGGCGGGAGGCCTGGAGAGCAGTACTTC.

This clonotype was found many times. The DNA for the CDR3 is TGCAGTGCTAGAGACCCGACCGGCCTCACAGATACGCAGTATTTT. Amino acids: CSARDPTGLTDTQYF. The genes are TRBV20-1 and TRBJ2-3; D is unresolved. V was shortened by 0 bases and J by 2 bases, with 12 bases between the two germline ends. Germline V CDR1 and CDR2: DFQATT, SNEGSKA (reference sequence). The CDR3 totals 15 residues.

This clonotype was observed a handful of times. This chain uses TRBV7-3 with TRBJ1-6; 10 nucleotides match TRBD1. The junction had 3 bases not matched to a gene; V was cut back by 5 bases and J by 8 bases. Germline values: CDR1 SGHTA, CDR2 FQGTGA. The CDR3 runs to 14 residues. CDR3 sequence reads: CASSIGQGDSPLHF. The CDR3 DNA reads as TGTGCCAGCAGCATAGGACAGGGGGATTCACCCCTCCACTTT. Full variable domain (rest looked up from reference TRBV7-3 and TRBJ1-6): GAGVSQTPSNKVTEKGKYVELRCDPISGHTALYWYRQSLGQGPEFLIYFQGTGAADDSGLPNDRFFAVRPEGSVSTLKIQRTERGDSAVYLCASSIGQGDSPLHFGNGTRLTVT.

At least ten counts were recorded for this clonotype. This chain joins TRBV7-2 and TRBJ2-2, with 8 bases identical to TRBD2. V shed 1 base, J shed 4 bases, and the junction held 8 bases outside the gene matches. CDR1 is SGHTA and CDR2 is FQGNSA in the germline V gene. The CDR3 is 17 residues long. The CDR3 sequence: CASSLGSGSTGTGELFF. CDR3 in DNA: TGTGCCAGCAGCTTAGGGAGCGGGAGTACGGGCACCGGGGAGCTGTTTTTT. The entire variable domain, with the rest obtained from reference TRBV7-2 and TRBJ2-2, is as follows: GAGVSQSPSNKVTEKGKDVELRCDPISGHTALYWYRQSLGQGLEFLIYFQGNSAPDKSGLPSDRFSAERTGGSVSTLTIQRTQQEDSAVYLCASSLGSGSTGTGELFFGEGSRLTVL.

On this clonotype itself: A junction boundary mismatches the germline segment, possibly from a read error. The chain couples TRBV18 to TRBJ1-1; D ambiguous. Germline V lookup: CDR1 KGHSH, CDR2 LQKENI. The CDR3 extends over 11 amino acids. The CDR3 DNA is TGTGACAGCTCAAGCGGTCCCCAGGCTTTCTTT. Its translation is CDSSSGPQAFF.

The chain uses TRBV5-1 and TRBJ2-7; 10 bases are a match to TRBD1. CDR3 length equals 15 residues. Germline V lookup: CDR1 SGHRS, CDR2 YFSETQ. Losses at the gene ends were 4 bases for V and 2 bases for J; bases not matched to a gene: 6. The DNA of the CDR3 is TGCGCCAGCAGCCAGAGGACAGGGGGAACCTACGAGCAGTACTTC. As protein: CASSQRTGGTYEQYF.

This clonotype was seen at least ten times. The chain has TRBV3-1 and TRBJ1-1; a weak D match, TRBD1 (6 bases). Germline V CDR1 and CDR2: LGHDT, YNNKEL (reference sequence). CDR3 length: 13 amino acids. V dropped 9 bases and J dropped 2 bases, with 13 bases sitting between them. The CDR3 sequence: CASKNRVNTEAFF. The CDR3 DNA follows: TGTGCCAGTAAAAACAGGGTAAACACTGAAGCTTTCTTT. The full variable domain, its missing parts supplied by reference TRBV3-1 and TRBJ1-1, is DTAVSQTPKYLVTQMGNDKSIKCEQNLGHDTMYWYKQDSKKFLKIMFSYNNKELIINETVPNRFSPKSPDKAHLNLHINSLELGDSAVYFCASKNRVNTEAFFGQGTRLTVV.

The chain is built from TRBV6-2 or TRBV6-3 and TRBJ2-7, with 7 bases aligning to TRBD2. CDR3 length equals 15 residues. With 4 bases clipped from V and 2 bases from J, the junction kept 8 bases outside the gene matches. The germline V gene encodes CDR1 MNHEY and CDR2 SVGEGT. The CDR3 bases are TGTGCCAGCAGTTCACCTTCCGGGACTACCTACGAGCAGTACTTC. This gives the protein CASSSPSGTTYEQYF.

This clonotype came up many times. The chain is built from TRBV12-3 or TRBV12-4 and TRBJ2-1, with 8 bases matching TRBD2. Unmatched junction bases numbered 3, after V lost 1 base and J lost 4 bases. The CDR3 covers 15 residues. The CDR3 nucleotides read TGTGCCAGCAGTTTAGGCGGGAGGCGTTACAATGAGCAGTTCTTC. Translating it yields CASSLGGRRYNEQFF.

This clonotype occurred many times. The V call is TRBV15, the J call TRBJ2-3, with D tentatively TRBD1 or TRBD2 (5 bases each). Trimming took 3 bases from V and 5 from J, leaving 12 bases between them. The CDR3 loop spans 14 amino acids. Germline-derived CDR1 and CDR2 are LNHNV and YYDKDF (reference sequence). The CDR3 region has the DNA TGTGCCACCAGCAGGGAATATGGGGGAGATACGCAGTATTTT. This sequence encodes CATSREYGGDTQYF.

This clonotype was seen repeatedly, ten times or more. As DNA, the CDR3 is TGCAGCGTCGCCATAGCGTTGGGCTACAATGAGCAGTTCTTC. Translating gives CSVAIALGYNEQFF. The chain links TRBV29-1 to TRBJ2-1; weak D call: TRBD2 (5 bases). Trimming removed 6 bases from V and 3 bases from J, with 15 bases in between. Looked up from germline, CDR1 is SQVTM and CDR2 is ANQGSEA. The CDR3 runs 14 residues.

This clonotype was detected many times. This rearrangement joins TRBV24-1 to TRBJ2-3; 9 bases match TRBD2. Germline CDR1 KGHDR, CDR2 SFDVKD. The V and J ends lost 3 bases and 6 bases, in that order; junction bases with no gene match: 6. This CDR3 is 15 amino acids long. CDR3 amino acids: CATSDVAGAADTQYF. The CDR3 DNA sequence: TGTGCCACCAGTGATGTAGCGGGAGCAGCTGATACGCAGTATTTT.

At least ten counts were recorded for this clonotype. The rearrangement joins TRBV7-2 to TRBJ1-2; D is unclear. The CDR3 contains 13 residues. V lost 4 bases and J lost 7, with 13 bases in between. From germline, CDR1 is SGHTA and CDR2 FQGNSA. CDR3 loop: CASSYVEKFGYTF. The CDR3 bases are TGTGCCAGCAGCTACGTTGAAAAGTTTGGCTACACCTTC.

This clonotype showed up many times. The V and J genes are TRBV6-5 and TRBJ2-1, with 7 bases matching TRBD2. CDR3 length equals 17 residues. The J segment lost 0 bases and the V segment lost 0 bases, leaving 5 bases of the junction unmatched. Germline V gene data show CDR1 as MNHEY and CDR2 as SVGAGI. CDR3 in DNA: TGTGCCAGCAGTTACTCGAATCGACTAGCCTCCTACAATGAGCAGTTCTTC. It translates to CASSYSNRLASYNEQFF.

The DNA for the CDR3 is TGTGCCAGCAGCTTAAGCGGGAGGGGCCAAGAGACCCAGTACTTC. Translation: CASSLSGRGQETQYF. The V call is TRBV7-2, the J call TRBJ2-5; 10 nucleotides match TRBD2. The CDR3 is 15 amino acids. V was pared by 2 bases and J by 1 base, with 1 base of the junction left unmatched. CDR1 and CDR2 (germline): SGHTA, FQGNSA.

This clonotype showed up many times. This chain links TRBV18 with TRBJ2-7; 9 nucleotides match TRBD1. V lost 4 bases and J lost 6; bases outside the gene matches: 10. Germline V gene sequence: CDR1 KGHSH, CDR2 LQKENI. The CDR3 covers 15 residues. Here the CDR3 reads CASSLTPGQGTEQYF. The CDR3 region has the DNA TGTGCCAGCTCACTGACCCCAGGACAGGGGACCGAGCAGTACTTC.

This clonotype occurred many times. The chain is built from TRBV4-3 and TRBJ1-2; the D is unclear. Germline lookup yields CDR1 LGHNA and CDR2 YSLEER. The V and J ends lost 1 base and 3 bases respectively, with 6 bases between them. The CDR3 runs to 13 residues. The CDR3 bases are TGCGCCAGCAGCCAAGTAACAGACTATGGCTACACCTTC. Its protein is CASSQVTDYGYTF.

This clonotype came up many times. The V call is TRBV7-2, the J call TRBJ1-2; tentatively, D is TRBD1 (6 bases). This CDR3 region has 15 residues. CDR1 is SGHTA, CDR2 FQGNSA, per germline. Trimming cost V 2 bases and J 5 bases, with 15 bases left between them. The CDR3 coding sequence is TGTGCCAGCAGCTTAATTCAGGGGTCTCTATATGGCTACACCTTC. Its translation is CASSLIQGSLYGYTF.

The genes are TRBV28 and TRBJ2-3; 8 nucleotides agree with TRBD2. CDR1 MDHEN and CDR2 SYDVKM come from the germline V gene. The V segment lost 5 bases and the J segment 0 bases; nucleotides outside the gene matches: 4. This CDR3 spans 15 amino acids. The CDR3 nucleotides are TGTGCCAGCAGTCGACTAGCGCCTAGCACAGATACGCAGTATTTT. It encodes CASSRLAPSTDTQYF. Full variable domain (rest looked up from reference TRBV28 and TRBJ2-3): DVKVTQSSRYLVKRTGEKVFLECVQDMDHENMFWYRQDPGLGLRLIYFSYDVKMKEKGDIPEGYSVSREKKERFSLILESASTNQTSMYLCASSRLAPSTDTQYFGPGTRLTVL.

This clonotype appeared many times. The rearrangement links TRBV20-1 to TRBJ1-1; D not resolved. This CDR3 has 12 amino acids. Germline lookup yields CDR1 DFQATT and CDR2 SNEGSKA (reference sequence). V lost 8 bases to trimming and J lost 0 bases, with 10 bases between them. The CDR3 here is CSPRTVNTEAFF. The CDR3 DNA reads as TGCAGTCCCAGAACAGTGAACACTGAAGCTTTCTTT.

This clonotype was observed at least ten times. A clone one base away is much larger, so this may be a read error. The gene calls are TRBV5-6 and TRBJ2-7; D call uncertain. The CDR3 has 12 residues. With 0 bases removed from V and 2 bases from J, the gap between germline ends came to 3 bases. Germline CDR1 SGHDT, CDR2 YYEEEE. Written as DNA, the CDR3 is TGTGCCAGCAGCTTGGGCACCTACGAGCAGTACTTC. Its protein is CASSLGTYEQYF.

This clonotype was seen a handful of times. The gene calls are TRBV4-3 and TRBJ2-7, with TRBD2 matching 9 bases. J gave up 2 bases and V 0 bases, and 14 bases lay outside the gene matches. Germline CDR1 LGHNA, CDR2 YSLEER. This CDR3 has 19 amino acids. The CDR3 spells CASSQDPGATSGVAYEQYF. CDR3 bases: TGCGCCAGCAGCCAAGATCCTGGAGCGACTAGCGGCGTTGCCTACGAGCAGTACTTC.

This clonotype was observed a handful of times. This chain connects TRBV27 to TRBJ2-1; TRBD1 aligns across 9 bases. This CDR3 has 16 residues. Germline-derived CDR1 and CDR2 are MNHEY and SMNVEV (reference sequence). With V trimmed by 4 bases and J by 7 bases, 11 bases remained unmatched. CDR3 DNA: TGTGCCAGCAGTTGGTCACAACGGACAGGGGTTAATGAGCAGTTCTTC. It specifies CASSWSQRTGVNEQFF.

This clonotype was observed at least ten times. The chain links TRBV12-3 or TRBV12-4 to TRBJ2-7; a weak D match, TRBD2 (5 bases). This CDR3 region has 14 residues. V lost 5 bases, J lost 0 bases, and 11 bases lay in between. The CDR3 coding sequence is TGTGCCAGCAGTCGCTTGGGGAGCTCCTACGAGCAGTACTTC. Encoded protein: CASSRLGSSYEQYF.

This clonotype has a count of ten or more. The rearrangement uses TRBV20-1 and TRBJ1-2; D remains unclear. This CDR3 region has 12 residues. Trimming left V 4 bases short and J 5 bases short, with 11 bases between. Germline V gene data show CDR1 as DFQATT and CDR2 as SNEGSKA (reference sequence). In nucleotides, the CDR3 is TGCAGTGCTATCCCCATCCTGTATGGCTACACCTTC. Its protein product is CSAIPILYGYTF.

This clonotype was counted ten times or more. This chain joins TRBV4-1 and TRBJ2-1; no reliable D call. Germline V gene data show CDR1 as MGHRA and CDR2 as YSYEKL. Trimming removed 1 base at V and 0 bases at J, with 4 bases between. The length of the CDR3 is 14 residues. The CDR3 bases are TGCGCCAGCAGCCAAGGGGACTCCTACAATGAGCAGTTCTTC. This codes for CASSQGDSYNEQFF.